This TCR beta chain is from a study of T cells after posttransplantation cyclophosphamide. Findings of the study overall: Later post-transplant blood repertoires were often dominated by donor CD8+ memory clones.

Germline V gene lookup returns CDR1 SNHLY and CDR2 FYNNEI. V was pared by 7 bases and J by 1 base, with 10 bases between. CDR3 length: 13 residues. Methotrexate plus calcineurin inhibitor accompanied controls' myeloablative marrow transplants; sampling was 1 year later. Worth noting for this clone: The antigen is unknown.

Clones were read by immunoSEQ multiplex PCR, and TCRdb kept only the in-frame ones, dropping some. The table has roughly 4,600 clones, roughly 80% seen once. The genes are TRBV2 and TRBJ1-1; tentatively, D is TRBD1 (5 bases). This TCR was sampled from a male patient aged 40-50 years who received an allogeneic stem cell transplant from an unrelated donor, was CMV-positive, and had chronic GVHD only. Part of the T cell pool may stem from the graft donor. This specimen was PBMCs, taken after an allogeneic stem cell transplant with a calcineurin inhibitor and methotrexate. In nucleotides, the CDR3 is TGTGCCAGCAACGGTCAGGGGAACACTGAAGCTTTCTTT. This encodes CASNGQGNTEAFF.